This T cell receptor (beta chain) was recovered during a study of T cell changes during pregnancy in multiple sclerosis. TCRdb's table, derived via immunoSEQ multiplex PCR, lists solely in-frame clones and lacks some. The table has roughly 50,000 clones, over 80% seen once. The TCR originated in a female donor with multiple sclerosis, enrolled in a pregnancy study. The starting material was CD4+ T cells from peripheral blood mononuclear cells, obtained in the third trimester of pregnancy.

The CDR3 reads CAWSRGSNQPQHF. CDR3 nucleotide sequence: TGTGCCTGGAGTAGAGGCTCAAATCAGCCCCAGCATTTT. This chain links TRBV30 with TRBJ1-5; D not resolved. The CDR3 consists of 13 residues. Germline loops: CDR1 GTSNPN, CDR2 SVGIG (reference sequence). Trimming pared 2 bases from V and 4 bases from J, leaving 9 bases between.